This TCR beta chain was identified in a study of T cells in Graves' hyperthyroidism and ophthalmopathy. This CDR3 spans 15 amino acids. Trimming removed 2 bases from V and 2 bases from J; junction bases left unmatched: 3. This clonotype was observed many times. TCR beta CDR3 regions were amplified from RNA transcripts. A set of HTBI primers served as the primers for a first-round RT-PCR of the TCR CDR3. TCRdb recomputed calls from the multiplex PCR reads with MiXCR, one row per CDR3 protein. Among roughly 700,000 distinct CDR3 sequences listed, around a sixth were seen once. The chain combines TRBV12-3 or TRBV12-4 with TRBJ2-5, with 9 bases matching TRBD2. The TCR sequence derives from a man between 50 and 59 years old with Graves' hyperthyroidism. The sequenced sample was blood. CDR3 region: CASSLWAGGQETQYF. In nucleotides, the CDR3 is TGTGCCAGCAGTTTATGGGCGGGAGGGCAAGAGACCCAGTACTTC.